This is a list of T cell receptor beta chains from one sample in a study of T cell responses to AZD1222 COVID-19 vaccine. Repertoires were generated with immunoSEQ multiplex PCR, while TCRdb's copy carries only in-frame clones and drops some. The sample includes about 120,000 clones, approximately 90% seen only once; the top ten take 8.4%. The sequences come from peripheral blood, collected on day 0 of AZD1222 vaccination. The receptor set was obtained from an adult in good health. Both conserved end residues are part of each CDR3. A D gene is named only where the DNA matches it firmly. The size field is filled for only some rows; it gives once, few, many or a size class.

clone_size,d_call,v_call,j_call,cdr3_nt,cdr3_aa
NA,NA,TRBV10-3,TRBJ1-2,TGTGCCATCAGTGCCGGCGGGGGGAACTATGGCTACACCTTC,CAISAGGGNYGYTF
NA,NA,TRBV30,TRBJ1-3,TGTGCCTCCGAGGGGGAGTATCGCTCTGGAAACACCATATATTTT,CASEGEYRSGNTIYF
NA,NA,TRBV29-1,TRBJ2-3,TGCAGCGTTGATAGGGGGGCCCTCAGTACGCAGTATTTT,CSVDRGALSTQYF
NA,TRBD1,TRBV25-1,TRBJ1-1,TGTGCCAGCAGTGAACACAGGGGGCGGGGGAACACTGAAGCTTTCTTT,CASSEHRGRGNTEAFF
few,TRBD1,TRBV15,TRBJ2-5,TGTGCCATATCCCCGGGACAGGGAATGGAAGAGACCCAGTACTTC,CAISPGQGMEETQYF
NA,NA,TRBV27,TRBJ1-4,TGTGCCAGGGGACGGGGGGGGCGAGAAAAACTGTTTTTT,CARGRGGREKLFF
NA,NA,TRBV2,TRBJ2-4,TGTGCCAGCAGTGAGGGAGACTTTCTAGCCAAAAACATTCAGTACTTC,CASSEGDFLAKNIQYF
NA,TRBD1,TRBV5-5,TRBJ2-2,TGTGCCAGCAGCAAAGGGACAGGGGTTGGTGCGAACACCGGGGAGCTGTTTTTT,CASSKGTGVGANTGELFF
NA,NA,TRBV4-1,TRBJ1-5,TGCGCCAGCAGCCAGCCGGACCGGTACAATCAGCCCCAGCATTTT,CASSQPDRYNQPQHF
NA,NA,TRBV27,TRBJ2-4,TGTGCCAGCAGTCTCCCTGGGGAAAACATTCAGTACTTC,CASSLPGENIQYF
NA,NA,TRBV9,TRBJ2-1,TGTGCCAGCAGCGTATGGGGCGCTGGTGATAATGAGCAGTTCTTC,CASSVWGAGDNEQFF
NA,TRBD1,TRBV18,TRBJ1-2,TGTGCCAGCTCACCGCAGGGACAGCGCCTCTATGGCTACACCTTC,CASSPQGQRLYGYTF
NA,NA,TRBV7-2,TRBJ2-1,TGTGCCAGCAGCTCCACCCTCTTACGGGAGAGGAGTGAGCAGTTCTTC,CASSSTLLRERSEQFF
NA,NA,TRBV11-3,TRBJ2-1,TGTGCCAGCAGCAGACGTGCGAGCTACAATGAGCAGTTCTTC,CASSRRASYNEQFF
NA,NA,TRBV15,TRBJ1-5,TGTGCCACCAGCCCGACAGGACAAGGTGGCAATCAGCCCCAGCATTTT,CATSPTGQGGNQPQHF
NA,NA,TRBV14,TRBJ1-4,TGTGCCAGCAGCCAAGAGGGGGGAGCAGGTGAAAAACTGTTTTTT,CASSQEGGAGEKLFF
NA,NA,TRBV7-9,TRBJ1-1,TGTGCCAGCAGCTTGGGGAGTTCGGGGGTTAGAGCTTTCTTT,CASSLGSSGVRAFF
NA,TRBD2,TRBV5-4,TRBJ2-3,TGTGCCAGCAGCGCCGGACTAGCAGATACGCAGTATTTT,CASSAGLADTQYF
NA,NA,TRBV15,TRBJ2-2,TGTGCCACCAGCAGAGATCCGTTTACCGGGGAGCTGTTTTTT,CATSRDPFTGELFF
few,NA,TRBV19,TRBJ1-4,TGTGCCAGTAGTATCGACAGTGCAACTAATGAAAAACTGTTTTTT,CASSIDSATNEKLFF
NA,NA,TRBV7-3,TRBJ2-2,TGTGCCAGCAGGGACCGCACGGCACTAAACACCGGGGAGCTGTTTTTT,CASRDRTALNTGELFF
NA,NA,TRBV3-1/TRBV3-2,TRBJ1-2,TGTGCCAGCAGCCAAGATGAATTCTATGGCTACACCTTC,CASSQDEFYGYTF
NA,NA,TRBV6-4,TRBJ1-2,TGTGCCAGCACCGCCGGGGCAGGAGGACACTATGGCTACACCTTC,CASTAGAGGHYGYTF
NA,TRBD1,TRBV15,TRBJ1-5,TGTGCCACCAGCAGAGGGGGACAGGGGTATCAGCCCCAGCATTTT,CATSRGGQGYQPQHF
NA,NA,TRBV7-9,TRBJ1-3,TGTGCCAGCAGCTATTCCCGCTCTGGAAACACCATATATTTT,CASSYSRSGNTIYF
once,TRBD1,TRBV27,TRBJ1-2,TGTGTAGCCGGGAGAACAGGGGGCAGGAACTATGGCTACACCTTC,CVAGRTGGRNYGYTF
NA,NA,TRBV27,TRBJ2-1,TGTGCCAGCAGTCCCGGGACTGTCGTCTCCTACAATGAGCAGTTCTTC,CASSPGTVVSYNEQFF
NA,NA,TRBV19,TRBJ1-5,TGTGCCAGTAGATTGGGTAATCAGCCCCAGCATTTT,CASRLGNQPQHF
few,NA,TRBV28,TRBJ2-1,TGTGCCACCGTATTGGACTTTAGCTCCTACAATGAGCAGTTCTTC,CATVLDFSSYNEQFF
NA,NA,TRBV11-2,TRBJ1-2,TGTGCCAGCAGCCCTAGAGGGACTTTGAGGGAAGCTAACTATGGCTACACCTTC,CASSPRGTLREANYGYTF
NA,TRBD2,TRBV7-2,TRBJ2-7,TGTGCCAGCAGCCCCTTAGCGGGGGGCACCTACGAGCAGTACTTC,CASSPLAGGTYEQYF
NA,NA,TRBV10-3,TRBJ1-1,TGTGCCATCATGGGTGATACGAACACTGAAGCTTTCTTT,CAIMGDTNTEAFF